The 5 T cell receptor beta chains below come from one sample, sequenced in a study of early T cells in non-severe SARS-CoV-2 infection. In TCRdb, the 5' RACE reads were re-called with MiXCR into one record per CDR3 protein. There are approximately 76,000 distinct CDR3 sequences in the sample; around 15% occur only once, and around 3% lies in the top ten. Sequencing was carried out using whole blood. The receptors here all came from an adult who was a healthcare worker with PCR-confirmed SARS-CoV-2 infection or an uninfected control (not recorded which).

Worth noting for this clonotype: A read error may be the cause here, since a much bigger clone is one base away. The V call is TRBV7-3, the J call TRBJ2-1; 9 nucleotides agree with TRBD2. The germline V gene has CDR1 SGHTA and CDR2 FQGTGA. There are 15 residues in the CDR3. The DNA of the CDR3 is TGTACCAGCAGCTCCAGCGGGGGGAAGTACAATGAGCAGTTCTTC. This sequence encodes CTSSSSGGKYNEQFF.

This clonotype has ten or more counts. The chain links TRBV3-1 to TRBJ1-1; D is uncertain. This CDR3 contains 14 residues. Germline V gene data show CDR1 as LGHDT and CDR2 as YNNKEL (reference sequence). The V and J ends lost 6 bases and 2 bases respectively, with 13 bases between them. Here the CDR3 DNA reads TGTGCCAGCAGTCCAATCGGCAGTAACACTGAAGCTTTCTTT. Amino acids: CASSPIGSNTEAFF.

This clonotype showed up many times. The chain combines TRBV7-9 with TRBJ1-1; D is perhaps TRBD1 (5 bases). Germline CDR1 is SEHNR and CDR2 is FQNEAQ (reference sequence). The CDR3 runs to 15 residues. Trimming cost V 0 bases and J 2 bases, with 10 bases left between them. In DNA form, the CDR3 reads TGTGCCAGCAGCTTAGCTGACGGGACCAACACTGAAGCTTTCTTT. Amino acid sequence: CASSLADGTNTEAFF. Combining the CDR3 with reference TRBV7-9 and TRBJ1-1 gives the whole variable domain DTGVSQNPRHKITKRGQNVTFRCDPISEHNRLYWYRQTLGQGPEFLTYFQNEAQLEKSRLLSDRFSAERPKGSFSTLEIQRTEQGDSAMYLCASSLADGTNTEAFFGQGTRLTVV.

In this sample, this clonotype turned up a few times. V and J are TRBV20-1 and TRBJ2-7, with D perhaps matching TRBD2 (6 bases). CDR1 DFQATT and CDR2 SNEGSKA come from the germline V gene (reference sequence). Trimming stripped 4 bases from V and 3 bases from J, with 10 bases between. The CDR3 is made up of 12 amino acids. CDR3 protein: CSATPEGYEQYF. The DNA of the CDR3 is TGCAGTGCTACCCCGGAGGGCTACGAGCAGTACTTC.

This clonotype was recorded a few times. The chain employs TRBV5-1 and TRBJ2-2; D unclear. This CDR3 has 15 residues. The V and J ends lost 5 bases and 7 bases respectively, with 18 bases between them. Germline V gene lookup returns CDR1 SGHRS and CDR2 YFSETQ. The chain's CDR3 is CASSLHRRQGGELFF. For the CDR3, the DNA is TGCGCCAGCAGTTTACATCGCCGACAAGGCGGGGAGCTGTTTTTT.